One sample yielded the 22 T cell receptor beta chains listed below, sequenced in a study of cytomegalovirus exposure and HLA in healthy donors. Researchers ran the PCR with 60 Vbeta and 13 Jbeta primers. Sequencing used immunoSEQ multiplex PCR; TCRdb keeps in-frame clones, though not all of them. The table shows some 180,000 clones, with 80% to 90% occurring only once. The sequenced sample consisted of PBMCs. Receptor source: a girl between 2 and 10 years old in good health and CMV-seropositive.

The chain joins TRBV7-9 to TRBJ2-1, with TRBD2 matching 9 bases. The junction had 13 bases not matched to a gene; V was cut back by 2 bases and J by 8 bases. The CDR3 length is 17 residues. The germline V gene has CDR1 SEHNR and CDR2 FQNEAQ (reference sequence). The CDR3 region is CASSLIGGRGRADEQFF. CDR3 nucleotides: TGTGCCAGCAGCTTAATAGGGGGGCGCGGGAGGGCCGATGAGCAGTTCTTC.

The V and J genes are TRBV4-1 and TRBJ1-5, with D uncertain. This CDR3 has 16 amino acids. The V gene lost 0 bases and the J gene lost 4 bases, with 13 bases spanning the gap. Germline-derived CDR1 and CDR2 are MGHRA and YSYEKL. This CDR3 is CASSQERGMANQPQHF. In DNA, the CDR3 is TGCGCCAGCAGCCAAGAACGAGGGATGGCAAATCAGCCCCAGCATTTT.

This clone turned up a few times. The rearrangement uses TRBV27 and TRBJ1-1; a weak D match, TRBD1 (6 bases). In germline, CDR1 is MNHEY, CDR2 SMNVEV (reference sequence). Trimming took off 1 base at V and 4 bases at J, with 7 bases between the two ends. This CDR3 contains 13 residues. The CDR3 coding sequence is TGTGCCAGCAGTTTATTAGGGGGCACTGAAGCTTTCTTT. Translating gives CASSLLGGTEAFF.

To note about this clone: This sample includes further DNA sequences coding for the same CDR3. The CDR3 protein is CASSPDRNYGYTF. The CDR3 bases are TGTGCCAGCAGTCCGGACAGAAACTATGGCTACACCTTC. The chain employs TRBV6-1 and TRBJ1-2; TRBD1 might be the D (6 bases). The germline V gene has CDR1 MNHNS and CDR2 SASEGT. This CDR3 spans 13 amino acids. Trimming pared 5 bases from V and 2 bases from J, leaving 9 bases between.

This chain connects TRBV25-1 to TRBJ1-3; possibly TRBD1 for D (6 bases). Per the germline V gene, CDR1 is MGHDK and CDR2 is SYGVNS. This CDR3 contains 15 residues. With 5 bases removed from V and 1 base from J, the gap between germline ends came to 12 bases. The CDR3 DNA follows: TGTGCCAGCAGTTTCCCAGGGGCTTCTGGAAACACCATATATTTT. This codes for CASSFPGASGNTIYF.

CDR3 DNA: TGTGCCAGCAGCTTAGGGGCCACCCCCGCTTTCTTT. Amino acid sequence: CASSLGATPAFF. The J gene is TRBJ1-1, the V gene TRBV7-2; no definite D call. V was shortened by 1 base and J by 11 bases, with 11 bases between the two germline ends. The CDR3 has 12 amino acids. Germline V gene data show CDR1 as SGHTA and CDR2 as FQGNSA. Together with reference TRBV7-2 and TRBJ1-1, the CDR3 gives the full variable domain: GAGVSQSPSNKVTEKGKDVELRCDPISGHTALYWYRQSLGQGLEFLIYFQGNSAPDKSGLPSDRFSAERTGGSVSTLTIQRTQQEDSAVYLCASSLGATPAFFGQGTRLTVV.

The chain joins TRBV30 to TRBJ1-1; perhaps TRBD1 as D (5 bases). The CDR3 contains 15 residues. Germline V CDR1 and CDR2: GTSNPN, SVGIG (reference sequence). V lost 0 bases and J lost 3, with 14 bases in between. CDR3 sequence reads: CAWSVGRARDTEAFF. DNA of the CDR3: TGTGCCTGGAGTGTTGGCAGGGCCAGGGACACTGAAGCTTTCTTT. Complete variable domain (other parts from reference TRBV30 and TRBJ1-1): SQTIHQWPATLVQPVGSPLSLECTVEGTSNPNLYWYRQAAGRGLQLLFYSVGIGQISSEVPQNLSASRPQDRQFILSSKKLLLSDSGFYLCAWSVGRARDTEAFFGQGTRLTVV.

This chain links TRBV9 with TRBJ2-7; a weak D match, TRBD2 (7 bases). The CDR3 consists of 15 residues. Per the germline V gene, CDR1 is SGDLS and CDR2 is YYNGEE. Trimming took 4 bases from V and 6 from J, leaving 20 bases between them. CDR3: CASSLGGEGGLEQYF. CDR3 sequence (DNA): TGTGCCAGCAGCTTGGGGGGGGAAGGGGGTCTCGAGCAGTACTTC.

The CDR3 here is CASSLGVGDRANTEAFF. CDR3 DNA: TGCGCCAGCAGCCTGGGGGTGGGAGATCGAGCGAACACTGAAGCTTTCTTT. The V call is TRBV5-1, the J call TRBJ1-1, with a weak D call TRBD1 (5 bases). The germline gives CDR1 SGHRS, CDR2 YFSETQ. Trimming took 4 bases from V and 1 from J, leaving 20 bases between them. The CDR3 consists of 17 residues.

The V call is TRBV5-1, the J call TRBJ2-6; 7 bases align to TRBD2. V gave up 7 bases and J gave up 0 bases; unmatched junction bases: 7. The CDR3 is made up of 16 amino acids. Germline V gene sequence: CDR1 SGHRS, CDR2 YFSETQ. The CDR3 sequence is CASRPGGYSGANVLTF. DNA of the CDR3: TGCGCCAGCCGCCCGGGGGGATACTCTGGGGCCAACGTCCTGACTTTC.

The rearrangement links TRBV5-1 to TRBJ1-1; the match to TRBD1 covers 10 bases. This CDR3 has 14 amino acids. V lost 4 bases, J lost 6 bases, and 6 bases stayed unmatched. Germline V gene sequence: CDR1 SGHRS, CDR2 YFSETQ. The CDR3 bases are TGCGCCAGCAGCGCAGACAGGGGGCTCGCTGAAGCTTTCTTT. Residues: CASSADRGLAEAFF.

The V gene is TRBV7-2, the J gene TRBJ1-1; the D gene is possibly TRBD1 (5 bases). Germline CDR1 and CDR2: SGHTA and FQGNSA. V dropped 6 bases and J dropped 1 base, with 12 bases sitting between them. The CDR3 totals 14 residues. CDR3 protein: CASRQNTGNTEAFF. CDR3 in DNA: TGTGCCAGCAGGCAAAATACAGGGAACACTGAAGCTTTCTTT.

The chain recombines TRBV7-6 with TRBJ1-4; the D is unclear. This CDR3 is built from 15 residues. V lost 4 bases and J 2 bases, leaving 11 bases between the germline ends. CDR1 and CDR2 (germline): SGHVS, FNYEAQ. Here the CDR3 reads CASSSDPGTNEKLFF. The CDR3 DNA reads as TGTGCCAGCAGCTCCGATCCGGGGACTAATGAAAAACTGTTTTTT.

The chain recombines TRBV29-1 with TRBJ2-3; D gene unclear. CDR3 length: 14 residues. Germline V CDR1 and CDR2: SQVTM, ANQGSEA. Between the trimmed V and J ends, which lost 4 bases and 0 bases, there was a span of 11 bases. CDR3 in amino acids: CSVVQAISTDTQYF. CDR3 nucleotides: TGCAGCGTTGTCCAGGCGATTAGCACAGATACGCAGTATTTT.

V gene TRBV7-9 combines with J gene TRBJ2-5; possible D gene TRBD1, 5 bases. The germline V gene encodes CDR1 SEHNR and CDR2 FQNEAQ (reference sequence). The length of the CDR3 is 18 residues. The ends were cut back, 5 bases at V and 0 bases at J, with 22 bases in the middle. CDR3 bases: TGTGCCAGCAGCACGACCTACAGACAGAATAGGTACCAAGAGACCCAGTACTTC. It codes for CASSTTYRQNRYQETQYF.

The V and J genes are TRBV2 and TRBJ1-5, with 7 bases fitting TRBD1. Germline values: CDR1 SNHLY, CDR2 FYNNEI. CDR3 length equals 14 residues. Trimming took 6 bases from V and 5 from J; bases not matched to a gene: 7. The CDR3 bases are TGTGCCAGCAGCGTACAGGGGCCTCATCAGCCCCAGCATTTT. This encodes CASSVQGPHQPQHF.

The CDR3 DNA reads TGTGCCAGCAGGGTAACTCGTAGTCGGGGCAATCAGCCCCAGCATTTT. Translated: CASRVTRSRGNQPQHF. This rearrangement joins TRBV28 to TRBJ1-5; unclear D gene. V dropped 6 bases and J dropped 2 bases, with 17 bases sitting between them. Germline V gene sequence: CDR1 MDHEN, CDR2 SYDVKM. CDR3 length: 16 amino acids.

The chain is built from TRBV10-3 and TRBJ1-1, with a weak D call TRBD1 (6 bases). Germline CDR1 and CDR2: ENHRY and SYGVKD. The V gene lost 8 bases and the J gene lost 1 base, with 11 bases spanning the gap. The CDR3 consists of 13 residues. The CDR3, as DNA: TGTGCCATCGGGGCAGGGGAGAACACTGAAGCTTTCTTT. Its protein product is CAIGAGENTEAFF.

The DNA of the CDR3 is TGTGCCAGTAGTCTTGAGGCGGGGGGCCTTTCCCACACTGAAGCTTTCTTT. Translating it yields CASSLEAGGLSHTEAFF. The V call is TRBV19, the J call TRBJ1-1; TRBD1 might be the D (6 bases). The CDR3 sequence is 17 residues long. V shed 5 bases and J shed 3 bases, with 22 bases lying between them. Germline lookup yields CDR1 LNHDA and CDR2 SQIVND (reference sequence).

The chain couples TRBV5-6 to TRBJ1-2; 8 bases match TRBD1. The CDR3 is 15 amino acids. Trimming cost V 3 bases and J 5 bases; bases outside gene matches: 9. From germline, CDR1 is SGHDT and CDR2 YYEEEE. The CDR3 loop is CASSSSQGARYGYTF. CDR3 coding DNA: TGTGCCAGCAGCTCCAGCCAGGGGGCTCGATATGGCTACACCTTC. Supplemented by reference TRBV5-6 and TRBJ1-2, the full variable domain reads DAGVTQSPTHLIKTRGQQVTLRCSPKSGHDTVSWYQQALGQGPQFIFQYYEEEERQRGNFPDRFSGHQFPNYSSELNVNALLLGDSALYLCASSSSQGARYGYTFGSGTRLTVV.

This chain connects TRBV6-1 to TRBJ2-3; TRBD1 matches 8 bases. V was pared by 3 bases and J by 3 bases, with 2 bases of the junction left unmatched. The V gene's germline CDR1 is MNHNS and CDR2 SASEGT. CDR3 length: 14 amino acids. The CDR3 sequence is CASSDRGPTDTQYF. The CDR3 coding sequence is TGTGCCAGCAGTGACAGGGGGCCAACAGATACGCAGTATTTT.

The chain carries TRBV5-1 and TRBJ1-1; TRBD1 matches 9 bases. The germline CDR1 and CDR2 sequences are SGHRS and YFSETQ. This CDR3 region has 15 residues. The J segment lost 7 bases and the V segment lost 0 bases, leaving 7 bases of the junction unmatched. This CDR3 is CASSLVTGGTVEAFF. The CDR3 nucleotides are TGCGCCAGCAGCTTGGTGACAGGGGGAACCGTTGAAGCTTTCTTT. Drawing the rest from reference TRBV5-1 and TRBJ1-1, the complete variable domain is KAGVTQTPRYLIKTRGQQVTLSCSPISGHRSVSWYQQTPGQGLQFLFEYFSETQRNKGNFPGRFSGRQFSNSRSEMNVSTLELGDSALYLCASSLVTGGTVEAFFGQGTRLTVV.